This T cell receptor (beta chain) was captured in a study of blood T cells in healthy people across ages. Samples had at least 6 million PBMCs isolated from them. The CDR3 has 16 residues. From germline, CDR1 is MNHEY and CDR2 SMNVEV (reference sequence). Trimming cost V 5 bases and J 0 bases, with 14 bases left between them. Using a J-beta primer mix together with a sample-barcoded 5' primer, a second PCR was run for about 6 to 12 cycles. The template-switch adaptor, which had 12 random nucleotides, put a tag on each cDNA molecule. Researchers report that each sample yielded at least 3 million CDR3-containing paired-end reads. TCRdb reprocessed the 5' RACE reads via MiXCR and lists one record per CDR3 protein. Of 450,000 to 700,000 distinct CDR3 sequences listed, 27% were seen once; the top ten hold about a fifth.

Sample: blood. This receptor was identified in a woman in her 70s in good health. V usage is TRBV27 and J usage is TRBJ2-4; D ambiguous. The CDR3 spells CASSPMQATAKNIQYF. In DNA, the CDR3 is TGTGCCAGCAGTCCCATGCAGGCAACAGCCAAAAACATTCAGTACTTC.